This TCR beta chain was profiled in a study of T cell responses to AZD1222 COVID-19 vaccine. Study in general: Pooling of second doses given at about 4 or about 12 weeks was done. Findings and caveats of the study: The peak T cell response came first, and repertoires were sampled only after it. Spike regions recognized by vaccine-associated CD4 TCRs spanned the protein, led by 160-218 and 743-854. Donor demographics were predominantly white British with a female majority; clonal diversity may be underestimated.

The CDR3 has 12 residues. The V and J ends lost 4 bases and 10 bases respectively, with 13 bases between them. Per the germline V gene, CDR1 is LGHDT and CDR2 is YNNKEL (reference sequence). TCRdb keeps only in-frame clones here, not all; method: immunoSEQ multiplex PCR. This table holds 120,000 or so clones, about 88% found once. In regard to this clone: Its antigen is not identified.

V is TRBV3-1 (or the pseudogene TRBV3-2) and J is TRBJ1-1; weak D call: TRBD1 (6 bases). This specimen consisted of peripheral blood, obtained on day 0 of AZD1222 vaccination. The receptor was isolated from an adult in good health. CDR3 nucleotides: TGTGCCAGCAGCCCCCGGACAGAGGGAGCTTTCTTT. Translated, it gives CASSPRTEGAFF.